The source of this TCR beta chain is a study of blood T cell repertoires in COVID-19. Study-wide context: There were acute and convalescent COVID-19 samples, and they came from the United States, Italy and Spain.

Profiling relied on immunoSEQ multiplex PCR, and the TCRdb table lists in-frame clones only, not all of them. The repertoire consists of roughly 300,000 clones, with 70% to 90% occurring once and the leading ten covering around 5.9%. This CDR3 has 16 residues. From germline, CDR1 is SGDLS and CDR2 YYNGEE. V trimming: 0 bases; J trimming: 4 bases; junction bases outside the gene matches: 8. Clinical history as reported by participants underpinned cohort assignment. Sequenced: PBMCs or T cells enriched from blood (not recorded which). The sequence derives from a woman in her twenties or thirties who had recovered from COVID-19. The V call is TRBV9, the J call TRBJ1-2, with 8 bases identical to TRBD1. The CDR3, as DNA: TGTGCCAGCAGCGTAGCTGGGCAGGGGGCAGGCTATGGCTACACCTTC. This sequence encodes CASSVAGQGAGYGYTF.